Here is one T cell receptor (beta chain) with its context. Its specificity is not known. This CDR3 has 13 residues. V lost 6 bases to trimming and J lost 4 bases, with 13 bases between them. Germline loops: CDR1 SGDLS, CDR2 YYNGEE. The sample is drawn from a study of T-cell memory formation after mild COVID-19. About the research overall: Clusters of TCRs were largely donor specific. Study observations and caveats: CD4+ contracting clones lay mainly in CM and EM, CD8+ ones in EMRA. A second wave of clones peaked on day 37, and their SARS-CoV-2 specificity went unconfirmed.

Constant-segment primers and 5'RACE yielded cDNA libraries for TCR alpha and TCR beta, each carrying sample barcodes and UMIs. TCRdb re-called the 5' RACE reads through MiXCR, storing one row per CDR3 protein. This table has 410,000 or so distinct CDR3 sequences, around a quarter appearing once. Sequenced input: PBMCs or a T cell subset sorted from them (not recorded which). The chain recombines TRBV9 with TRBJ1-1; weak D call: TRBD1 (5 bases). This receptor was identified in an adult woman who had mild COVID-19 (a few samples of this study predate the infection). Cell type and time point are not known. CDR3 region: CASTPGGGTEAFF. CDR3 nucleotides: TGTGCCAGCACCCCGGGGGGGGGCACTGAAGCTTTCTTT.